A single T cell receptor beta chain is shown here with its context. Additional DNA sequences in this sample encode the identical CDR3. Method: immunoSEQ multiplex PCR; TCRdb's copy keeps in-frame clones and lacks some. The sample has 150,000 to 200,000 clones; over 85% are singletons. This sample is drawn from a study of control samples from healthy donors and cancer patients. Trimming left V 3 bases short and J 4 bases short, with 7 bases between. Looked up from germline, CDR1 is ENHRY and CDR2 is SYGVKD. CDR3 length: 13 residues. The sequence was obtained from a woman between 55 and 75 years old in good health. The sequenced material came from blood. V is TRBV10-3 and J is TRBJ1-5; D gene uncertain. The CDR3 loop is CAISEDRNQPQHF. As DNA, the CDR3 is TGTGCCATCAGTGAAGATAGAAATCAGCCCCAGCATTTT.